What follows describes a single T cell receptor beta chain. The germline V gene encodes CDR1 SQVTM and CDR2 ANQGSEA. The CDR3 runs to 15 residues. The V end was cut by 6 bases, the J end by 4 bases, with 20 bases between. The sample belongs to a study of T cells and Merkel cell carcinoma outcomes. The table came from immunoSEQ multiplex PCR; TCRdb's copy has only in-frame clones and leaves some out. The table includes 9,000 to 10,000 clones, 84% detected once. V gene TRBV29-1 combines with J gene TRBJ2-3, with D perhaps TRBD1 (5 bases). The source of this sequence is a human donor with Merkel cell carcinoma. Sequencing was carried out using tumor tissue from Merkel cell carcinoma. In DNA form, the CDR3 reads TGCAGCGTGGGAACTCAGGGTTTTCAGGCAGATACGCAGTATTTT. This codes for CSVGTQGFQADTQYF.